This T cell receptor beta chain was profiled in a study of T cell responses to AZD1222 COVID-19 vaccine. V lost 2 bases to trimming and J lost 5 bases, with 6 bases between them. Per the germline V gene, CDR1 is MGHRA and CDR2 is YSYEKL. This CDR3 has 13 amino acids. Points on this clone: As yet, its antigen is unknown.

Study-wide points: Seropositive status at baseline applied to only five to seven AZD1222 recipients.

Sequencing was performed with immunoSEQ multiplex PCR; in TCRdb, only in-frame clones are kept and a portion is missing. The top ten clones hold approximately 1% of a sample with approximately 200,000 clones, approximately 93% of them seen once. This rearrangement joins TRBV4-1 to TRBJ2-2; D gene ambiguous. The receptor was derived from an adult who received the AZD1222 COVID-19 vaccine. The material was peripheral blood, obtained 28 days after the second AZD1222 dose. In DNA form, the CDR3 reads TGCGCCAGCAGCCAACTAGGTACCGGGGAGCTGTTTTTT. Amino acid sequence: CASSQLGTGELFF.